This T cell receptor (beta chain) was captured by sequencing in a study of control samples from healthy donors and cancer patients. Trimming took 4 bases from V and 3 from J, leaving 12 bases between them. The germline CDR1 and CDR2 sequences are SQVTM and ANQGSEA. This CDR3 comprises 14 residues. Here immunoSEQ multiplex PCR was the method, and the copy in TCRdb shows in-frame clones only, minus some. The sample shows tens of thousands of clones, nearly 96% of them seen only once. The receptor comes from a woman in her thirties in good health. The sample consisted of blood. The V gene is TRBV29-1, the J gene TRBJ2-2; TRBD1 is a possible D gene (5 bases). The CDR3 region is CSVVLRADTGELFF. The CDR3, as DNA: TGCAGCGTTGTACTCAGGGCGGACACCGGGGAGCTGTTTTTT.